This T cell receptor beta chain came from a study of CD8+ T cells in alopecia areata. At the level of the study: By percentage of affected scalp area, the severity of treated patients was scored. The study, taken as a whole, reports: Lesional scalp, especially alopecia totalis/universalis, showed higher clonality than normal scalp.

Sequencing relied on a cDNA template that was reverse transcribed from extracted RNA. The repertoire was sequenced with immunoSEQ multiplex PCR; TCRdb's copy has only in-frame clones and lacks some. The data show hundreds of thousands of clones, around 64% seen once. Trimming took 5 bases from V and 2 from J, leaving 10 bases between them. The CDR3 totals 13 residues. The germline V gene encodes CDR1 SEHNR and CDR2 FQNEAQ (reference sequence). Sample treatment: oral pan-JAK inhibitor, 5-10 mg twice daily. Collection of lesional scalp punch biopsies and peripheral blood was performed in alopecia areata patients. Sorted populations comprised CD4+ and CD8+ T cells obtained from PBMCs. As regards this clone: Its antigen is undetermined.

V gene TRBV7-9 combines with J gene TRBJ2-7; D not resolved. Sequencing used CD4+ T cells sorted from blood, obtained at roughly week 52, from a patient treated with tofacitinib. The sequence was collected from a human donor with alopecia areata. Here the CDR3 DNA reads TGTGCCAGCAGCCCCATTGAGGCCTACGAGCAGTACTTC. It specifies CASSPIEAYEQYF.